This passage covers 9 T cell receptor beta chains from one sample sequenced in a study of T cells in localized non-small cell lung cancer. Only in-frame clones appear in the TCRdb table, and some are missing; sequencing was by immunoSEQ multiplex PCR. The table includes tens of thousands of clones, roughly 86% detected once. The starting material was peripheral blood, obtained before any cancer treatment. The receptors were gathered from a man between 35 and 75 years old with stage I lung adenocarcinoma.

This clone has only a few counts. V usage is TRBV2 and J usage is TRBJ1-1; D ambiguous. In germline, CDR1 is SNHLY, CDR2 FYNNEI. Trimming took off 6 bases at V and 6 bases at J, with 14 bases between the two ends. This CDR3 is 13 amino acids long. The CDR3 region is CASRTEMDAEAFF. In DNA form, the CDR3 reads TGTGCCAGCAGGACCGAGATGGACGCTGAAGCTTTCTTT.

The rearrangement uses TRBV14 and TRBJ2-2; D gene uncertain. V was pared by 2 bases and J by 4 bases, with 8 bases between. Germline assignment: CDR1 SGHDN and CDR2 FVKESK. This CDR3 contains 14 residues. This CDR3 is CASSQRTSTGELFF. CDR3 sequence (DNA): TGTGCCAGCAGCCAAAGGACCAGCACCGGGGAGCTGTTTTTT.

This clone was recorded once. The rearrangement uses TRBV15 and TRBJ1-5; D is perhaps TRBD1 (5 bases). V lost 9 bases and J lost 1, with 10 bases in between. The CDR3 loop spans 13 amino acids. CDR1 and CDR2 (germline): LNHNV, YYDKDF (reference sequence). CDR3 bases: TGTGCCACGGGGTACAGGAGCAATCAGCCCCAGCATTTT. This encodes CATGYRSNQPQHF.

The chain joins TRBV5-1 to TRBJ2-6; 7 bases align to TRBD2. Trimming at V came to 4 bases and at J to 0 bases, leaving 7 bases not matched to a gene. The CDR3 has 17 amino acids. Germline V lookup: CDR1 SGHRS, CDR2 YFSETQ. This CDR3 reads CASSSGTHTSGANVLTF. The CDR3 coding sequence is TGCGCCAGCAGCAGCGGGACTCATACCTCTGGGGCCAACGTCCTGACTTTC.

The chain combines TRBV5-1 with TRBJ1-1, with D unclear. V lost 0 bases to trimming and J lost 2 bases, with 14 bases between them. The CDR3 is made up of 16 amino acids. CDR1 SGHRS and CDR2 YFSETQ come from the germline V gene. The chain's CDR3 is CASSLGRGIGNTEAFF. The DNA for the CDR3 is TGCGCCAGCAGCTTGGGGCGCGGAATCGGAAACACTGAAGCTTTCTTT. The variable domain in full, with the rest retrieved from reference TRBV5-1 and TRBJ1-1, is KAGVTQTPRYLIKTRGQQVTLSCSPISGHRSVSWYQQTPGQGLQFLFEYFSETQRNKGNFPGRFSGRQFSNSRSEMNVSTLELGDSALYLCASSLGRGIGNTEAFFGQGTRLTVV.

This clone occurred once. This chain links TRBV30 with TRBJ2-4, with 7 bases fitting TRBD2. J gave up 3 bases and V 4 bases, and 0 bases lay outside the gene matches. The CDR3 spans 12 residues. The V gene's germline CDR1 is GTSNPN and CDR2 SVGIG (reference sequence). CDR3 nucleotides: TGTGCCTGGACTAGCGGCAAAAACATTCAGTACTTC. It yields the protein CAWTSGKNIQYF.

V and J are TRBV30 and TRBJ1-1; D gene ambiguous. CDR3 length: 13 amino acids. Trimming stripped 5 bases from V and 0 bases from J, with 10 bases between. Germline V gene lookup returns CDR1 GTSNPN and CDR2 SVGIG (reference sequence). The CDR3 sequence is CAWGREMNTEAFF. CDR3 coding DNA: TGTGCCTGGGGAAGGGAGATGAACACTGAAGCTTTCTTT.

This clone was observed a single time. CDR3 DNA sequence: TGCGCCAGCAGCTTGGGCGGGTCCCTACAAGAGACCCAGTACTTC. Its protein is CASSLGGSLQETQYF. The V call is TRBV5-1, the J call TRBJ2-5; D possibly corresponds to TRBD2 (5 bases). Trimming cost V 0 bases and J 2 bases, with 11 bases left between them. CDR1 and CDR2 (germline): SGHRS, YFSETQ. This CDR3 contains 15 residues.

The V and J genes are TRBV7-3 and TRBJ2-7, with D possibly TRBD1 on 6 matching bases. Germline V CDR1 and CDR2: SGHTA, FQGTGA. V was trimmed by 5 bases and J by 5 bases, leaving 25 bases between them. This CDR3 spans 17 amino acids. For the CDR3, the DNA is TGTGCCAGCAGCCCCGGCCAAGGACAGACAAACGCTGACGAGCAGTACTTC. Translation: CASSPGQGQTNADEQYF. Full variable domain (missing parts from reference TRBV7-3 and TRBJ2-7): GAGVSQTPSNKVTEKGKYVELRCDPISGHTALYWYRQSLGQGPEFLIYFQGTGAADDSGLPNDRFFAVRPEGSVSTLKIQRTERGDSAVYLCASSPGQGQTNADEQYFGPGTRLTVT.